Here is one TCR beta chain with its context. Its antigen is as yet unknown. The record originates from a study of cytomegalovirus exposure and HLA in healthy donors. General study findings and limits: Testing in vitro showed a few CMV-associated chains specific for CMV antigens.

Germline CDR1 reads MDHEN; CDR2 reads SYDVKM. The CDR3 length is 14 residues. V was clipped by 8 bases and J by 5 bases, with 18 bases between them. A multiplex PCR was run with 60 Vbeta primers and 13 Jbeta primers. Produced via immunoSEQ multiplex PCR; TCRdb's table is partial and in-frame only. The table has about 150,000 clones, approximately 78% seen once. What was sequenced was PBMCs. The chain recombines TRBV28 with TRBJ1-1; possible D gene TRBD1, 5 bases. The TCR originated in a woman aged 40-49 years in good health and CMV-seropositive. CDR3 sequence reads: CASPGDGGRTEAFF. The CDR3 DNA reads TGTGCCAGCCCCGGGGACGGGGGAAGGACTGAAGCTTTCTTT.